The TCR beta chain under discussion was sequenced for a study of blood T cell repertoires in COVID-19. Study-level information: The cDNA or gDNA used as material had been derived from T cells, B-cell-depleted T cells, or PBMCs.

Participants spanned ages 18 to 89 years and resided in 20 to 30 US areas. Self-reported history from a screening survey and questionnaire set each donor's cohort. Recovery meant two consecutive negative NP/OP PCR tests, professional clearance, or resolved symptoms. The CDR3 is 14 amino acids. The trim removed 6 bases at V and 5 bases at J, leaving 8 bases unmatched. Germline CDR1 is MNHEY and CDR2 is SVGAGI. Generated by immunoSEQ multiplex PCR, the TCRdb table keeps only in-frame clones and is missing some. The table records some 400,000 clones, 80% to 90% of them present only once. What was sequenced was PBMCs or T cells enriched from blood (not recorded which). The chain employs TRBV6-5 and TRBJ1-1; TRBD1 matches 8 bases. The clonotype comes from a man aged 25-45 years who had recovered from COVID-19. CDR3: CASSPPGGFTEAFF. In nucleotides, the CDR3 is TGTGCCAGCAGCCCCCCAGGGGGCTTTACTGAAGCTTTCTTT.